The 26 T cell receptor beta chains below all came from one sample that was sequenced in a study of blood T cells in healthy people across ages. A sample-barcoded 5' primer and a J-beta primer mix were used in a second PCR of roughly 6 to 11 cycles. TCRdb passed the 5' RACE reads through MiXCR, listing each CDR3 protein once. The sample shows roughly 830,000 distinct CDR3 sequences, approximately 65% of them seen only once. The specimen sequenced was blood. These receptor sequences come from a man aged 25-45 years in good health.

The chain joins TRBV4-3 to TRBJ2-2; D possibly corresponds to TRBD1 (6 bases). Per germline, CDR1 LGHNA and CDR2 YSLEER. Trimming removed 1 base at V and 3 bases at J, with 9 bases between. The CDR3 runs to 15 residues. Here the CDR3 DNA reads TGCGCCAGCAGCCAAGGGACAGTGGACACCGGGGAGCTGTTTTTT. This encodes CASSQGTVDTGELFF.

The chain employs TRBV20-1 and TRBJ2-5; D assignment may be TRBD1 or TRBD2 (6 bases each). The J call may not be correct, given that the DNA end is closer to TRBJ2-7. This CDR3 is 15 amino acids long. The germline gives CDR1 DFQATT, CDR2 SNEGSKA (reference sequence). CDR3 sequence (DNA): TGCAGTGCCCCTGATCTTCGGAGGGGGGTCGGCGAGCAGTACTTC. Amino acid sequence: CSAPDLRRGVGEQYF.

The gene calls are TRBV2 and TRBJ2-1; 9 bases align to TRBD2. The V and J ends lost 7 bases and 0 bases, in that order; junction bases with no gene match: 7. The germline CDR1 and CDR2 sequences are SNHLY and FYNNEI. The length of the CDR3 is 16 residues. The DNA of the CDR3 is TGTGCCAGCAAATATAGCGGGGGTAGCTCCTACAATGAGCAGTTCTTC. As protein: CASKYSGGSSYNEQFF.

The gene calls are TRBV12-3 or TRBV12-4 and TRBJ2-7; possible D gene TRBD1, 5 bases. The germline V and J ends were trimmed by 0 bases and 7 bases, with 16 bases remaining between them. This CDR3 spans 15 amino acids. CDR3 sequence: CASSLAGRVIWEQYF. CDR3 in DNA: TGTGCCAGCAGTTTAGCTGGCAGGGTCATCTGGGAGCAGTACTTC.

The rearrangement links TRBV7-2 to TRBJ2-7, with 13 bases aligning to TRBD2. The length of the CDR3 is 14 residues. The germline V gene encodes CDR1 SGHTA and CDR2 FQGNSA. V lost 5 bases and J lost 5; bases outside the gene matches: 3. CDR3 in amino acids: CASSRTSGGNEQYF. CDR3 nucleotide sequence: TGTGCCAGCAGCCGGACTAGCGGGGGCAACGAGCAGTACTTC.

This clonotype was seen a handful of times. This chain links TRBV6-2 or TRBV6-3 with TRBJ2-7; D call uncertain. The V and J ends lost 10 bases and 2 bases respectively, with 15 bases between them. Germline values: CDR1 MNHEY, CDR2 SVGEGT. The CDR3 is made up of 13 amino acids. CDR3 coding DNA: TGTGCCATCGAGTCCCGAAACACCTACGAGCAGTACTTC. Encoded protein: CAIESRNTYEQYF.

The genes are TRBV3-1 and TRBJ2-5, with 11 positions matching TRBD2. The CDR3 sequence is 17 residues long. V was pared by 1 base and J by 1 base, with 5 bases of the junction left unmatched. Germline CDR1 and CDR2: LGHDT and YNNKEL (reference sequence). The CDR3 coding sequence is TGTGCCAGCAGCCAAGGGCTAGCGGGGGGTGTCCAAGAGACCCAGTACTTC. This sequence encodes CASSQGLAGGVQETQYF.

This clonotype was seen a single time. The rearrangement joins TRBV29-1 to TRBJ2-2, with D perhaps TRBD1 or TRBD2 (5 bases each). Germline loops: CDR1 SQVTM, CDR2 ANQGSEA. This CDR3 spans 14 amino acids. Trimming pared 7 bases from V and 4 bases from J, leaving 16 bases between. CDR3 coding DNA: TGCAGCGGGGAAGGGACCGAGGCCACCGGGGAGCTGTTTTTT. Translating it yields CSGEGTEATGELFF.

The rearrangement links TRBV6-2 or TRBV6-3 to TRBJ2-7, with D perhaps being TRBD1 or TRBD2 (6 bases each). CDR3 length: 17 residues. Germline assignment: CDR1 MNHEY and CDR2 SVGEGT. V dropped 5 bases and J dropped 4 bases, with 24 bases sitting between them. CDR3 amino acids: CASSLTGRARGRYEQYF. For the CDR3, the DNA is TGTGCCAGCAGTCTCACAGGGCGTGCACGAGGGAGGTACGAGCAGTACTTC.

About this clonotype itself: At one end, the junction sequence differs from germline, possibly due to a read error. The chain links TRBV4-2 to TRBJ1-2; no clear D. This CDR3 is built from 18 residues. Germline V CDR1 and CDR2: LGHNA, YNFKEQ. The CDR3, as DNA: TGTGCCGGCAGCCAAGCTCTTTCGCCTTACAGCTCTAACTATGGCTACACCTTC. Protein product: CAGSQALSPYSSNYGYTF.

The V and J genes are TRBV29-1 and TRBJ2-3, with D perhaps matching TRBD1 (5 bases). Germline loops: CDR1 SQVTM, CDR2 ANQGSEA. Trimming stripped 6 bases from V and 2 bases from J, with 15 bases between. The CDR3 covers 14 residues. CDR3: CSVDTGSTTDTQYF. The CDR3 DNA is TGCAGCGTCGACACAGGTTCCACCACAGATACGCAGTATTTT.

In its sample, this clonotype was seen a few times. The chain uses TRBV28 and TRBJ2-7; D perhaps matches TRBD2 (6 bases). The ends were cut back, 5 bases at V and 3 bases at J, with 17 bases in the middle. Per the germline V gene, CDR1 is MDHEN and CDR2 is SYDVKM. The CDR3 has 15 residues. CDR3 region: CASSPGGVGDYEQYF. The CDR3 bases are TGTGCCAGCAGTCCCGGAGGGGTCGGGGACTACGAGCAGTACTTC.

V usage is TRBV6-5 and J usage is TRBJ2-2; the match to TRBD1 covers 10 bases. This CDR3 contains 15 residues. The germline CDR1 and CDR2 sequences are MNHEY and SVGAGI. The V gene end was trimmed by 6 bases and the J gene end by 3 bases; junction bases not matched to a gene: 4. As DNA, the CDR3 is TGTGCCAGCAGCTCCGGGACAGGGGACACCGGGGAGCTGTTTTTT. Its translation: CASSSGTGDTGELFF.

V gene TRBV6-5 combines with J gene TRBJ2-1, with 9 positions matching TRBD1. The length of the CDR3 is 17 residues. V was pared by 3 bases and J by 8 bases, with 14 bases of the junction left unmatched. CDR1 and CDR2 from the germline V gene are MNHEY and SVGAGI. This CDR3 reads CASSYSFPGQGMDEQFF. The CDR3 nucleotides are TGTGCCAGCAGTTATTCTTTCCCGGGACAGGGTATGGATGAGCAGTTCTTC.

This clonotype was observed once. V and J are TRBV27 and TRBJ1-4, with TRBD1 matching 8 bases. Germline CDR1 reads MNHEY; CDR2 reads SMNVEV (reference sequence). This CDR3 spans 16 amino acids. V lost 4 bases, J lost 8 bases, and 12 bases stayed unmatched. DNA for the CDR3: TGTGCCAGCAGTTCTCGACCGGACAGGGAGAAGGAAAAACTGTTTTTT. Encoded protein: CASSSRPDREKEKLFF. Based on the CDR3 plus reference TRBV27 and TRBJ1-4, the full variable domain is EAQVTQNPRYLITVTGKKLTVTCSQNMNHEYMSWYRQDPGLGLRQIYYSMNVEVTDKGDVPEGYKVSRKEKRNFPLILESPSPNQTSLYFCASSSRPDREKEKLFFGSGTQLSVL.

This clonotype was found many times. The CDR3: CSVESKSGVYNEQFF. The CDR3 DNA reads as TGCAGCGTTGAGTCCAAGAGCGGGGTCTACAATGAGCAGTTCTTC. V is TRBV29-1 and J is TRBJ2-1; 7 bases align to TRBD2. Germline V lookup: CDR1 SQVTM, CDR2 ANQGSEA. The CDR3 is 15 residues long. Trimming cost V 3 bases and J 3 bases; bases outside gene matches: 8.

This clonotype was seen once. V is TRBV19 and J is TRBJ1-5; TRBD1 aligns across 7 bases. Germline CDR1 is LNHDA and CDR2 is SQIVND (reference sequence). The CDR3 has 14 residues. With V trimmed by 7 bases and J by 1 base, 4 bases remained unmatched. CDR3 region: CASTPGGSNQPQHF. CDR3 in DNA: TGTGCCAGTACCCCAGGGGGAAGCAATCAGCCCCAGCATTTT.

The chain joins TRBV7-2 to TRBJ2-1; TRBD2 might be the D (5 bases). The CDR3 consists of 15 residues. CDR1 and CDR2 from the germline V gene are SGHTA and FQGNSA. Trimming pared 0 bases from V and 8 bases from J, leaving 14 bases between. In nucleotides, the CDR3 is TGTGCCAGCAGCTTAGCGTCCGGGGATACCTATGAGCAGTTCTTC. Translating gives CASSLASGDTYEQFF.

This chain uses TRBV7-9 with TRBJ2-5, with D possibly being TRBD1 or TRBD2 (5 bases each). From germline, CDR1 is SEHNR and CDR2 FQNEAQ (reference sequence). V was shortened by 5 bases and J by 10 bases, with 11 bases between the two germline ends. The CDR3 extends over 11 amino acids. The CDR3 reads CASSPGTGQYF. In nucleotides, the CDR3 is TGTGCCAGCAGCCCCGGGACGGGCCAGTACTTC.

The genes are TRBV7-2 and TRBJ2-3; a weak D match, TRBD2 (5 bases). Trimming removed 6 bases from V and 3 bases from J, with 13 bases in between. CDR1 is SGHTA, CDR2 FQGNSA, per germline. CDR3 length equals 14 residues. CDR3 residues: CASRFGGGTDTQYF. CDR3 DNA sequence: TGTGCCAGCAGATTCGGAGGCGGGACAGATACGCAGTATTTT.

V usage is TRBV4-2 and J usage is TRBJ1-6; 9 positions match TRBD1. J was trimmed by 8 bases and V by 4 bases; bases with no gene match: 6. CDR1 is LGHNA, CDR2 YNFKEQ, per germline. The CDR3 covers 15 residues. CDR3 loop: CASSRRDRVDSPLHF. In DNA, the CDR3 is TGTGCCAGCAGCCGCCGGGACAGGGTCGATTCACCCCTCCACTTT.

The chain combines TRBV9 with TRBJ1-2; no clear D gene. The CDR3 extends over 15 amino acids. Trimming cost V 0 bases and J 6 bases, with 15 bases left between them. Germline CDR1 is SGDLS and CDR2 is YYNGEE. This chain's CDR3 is CASSVVSATGHGYTF. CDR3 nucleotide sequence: TGTGCCAGCAGCGTAGTGTCAGCTACCGGGCATGGCTACACCTTC. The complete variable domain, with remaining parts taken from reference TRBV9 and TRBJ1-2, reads DSGVTQTPKHLITATGQRVTLRCSPRSGDLSVYWYQQSLDQGLQFLIQYYNGEERAKGNILERFSAQQFPDLHSELNLSSLELGDSALYFCASSVVSATGHGYTFGSGTRLTVV.

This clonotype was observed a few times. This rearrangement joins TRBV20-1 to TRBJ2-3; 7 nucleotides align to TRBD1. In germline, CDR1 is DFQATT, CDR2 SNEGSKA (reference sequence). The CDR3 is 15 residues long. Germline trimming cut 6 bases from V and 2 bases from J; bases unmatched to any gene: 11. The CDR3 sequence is CSASHTGALTDTQYF. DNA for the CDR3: TGCAGTGCCTCCCATACAGGGGCTCTCACAGATACGCAGTATTTT.

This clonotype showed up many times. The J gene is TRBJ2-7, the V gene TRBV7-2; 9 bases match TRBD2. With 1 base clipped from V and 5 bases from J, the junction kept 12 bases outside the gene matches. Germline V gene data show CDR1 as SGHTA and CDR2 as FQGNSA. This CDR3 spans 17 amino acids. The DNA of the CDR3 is TGTGCCAGCAGCTTAGACCACGCTTGGCGGGGGGGCAACGAGCAGTACTTC. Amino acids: CASSLDHAWRGGNEQYF.

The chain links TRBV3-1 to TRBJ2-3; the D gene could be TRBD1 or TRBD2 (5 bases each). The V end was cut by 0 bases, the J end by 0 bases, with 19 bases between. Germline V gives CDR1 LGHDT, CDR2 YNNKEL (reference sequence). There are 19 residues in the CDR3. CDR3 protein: CASSQDWGTRRTSTDTQYF. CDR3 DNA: TGTGCCAGCAGCCAAGATTGGGGGACCCGGCGGACTAGCACAGATACGCAGTATTTT.

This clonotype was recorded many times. CDR3 sequence reads: CASSPGGASIEDEQFF. The CDR3 nucleotides are TGTGCCAGCAGCCCCGGGGGAGCCAGTATTGAGGATGAGCAGTTCTTC. The rearrangement links TRBV9 to TRBJ2-1, with D maybe TRBD2 (6 bases). The germline V gene has CDR1 SGDLS and CDR2 YYNGEE. This CDR3 region has 16 residues. V lost 4 bases to trimming and J lost 8 bases, with 22 bases between them.